This T cell receptor beta chain appears in the sequencing data of a study of blood T cells in healthy people across ages. Study observations and caveats: Any changes in expanded clonotypes were possibly confounded, as donor CMV status remained unknown. A roughly linear age-dependent decrease characterized TCR beta diversity per million T cells.

Germline CDR1 reads SGHTA; CDR2 reads FQGTGA. This CDR3 has 15 residues. Trimming pared 3 bases from V and 2 bases from J, leaving 14 bases between. Turning to this clonotype: Its antigen is not known.

Using a J-beta primer mix together with a sample-barcoded 5' primer, a second PCR was run for 7 to 11 cycles. Via MiXCR, TCRdb re-called the 5' RACE reads, giving one row per CDR3 protein. Here the sample spans 540,000 or so distinct CDR3 sequences, approximately 25% being singletons. This sample was also put to use in a study of T cells of mothers and their children. That report adds: Donation involved a few healthy Caucasian mothers and the six children that they had. With the M1S primer of the second PCR, sample barcodes and 2-4 random nucleotides were added.

Input material: blood. This TCR was sampled from a boy younger than 18 in good health. The chain recombines TRBV7-3 with TRBJ2-7; D gene unclear. The CDR3 reads CASSFMGGPAYEQYF. The CDR3 DNA reads TGTGCCAGCAGCTTTATGGGCGGACCGGCCTACGAGCAGTACTTC.